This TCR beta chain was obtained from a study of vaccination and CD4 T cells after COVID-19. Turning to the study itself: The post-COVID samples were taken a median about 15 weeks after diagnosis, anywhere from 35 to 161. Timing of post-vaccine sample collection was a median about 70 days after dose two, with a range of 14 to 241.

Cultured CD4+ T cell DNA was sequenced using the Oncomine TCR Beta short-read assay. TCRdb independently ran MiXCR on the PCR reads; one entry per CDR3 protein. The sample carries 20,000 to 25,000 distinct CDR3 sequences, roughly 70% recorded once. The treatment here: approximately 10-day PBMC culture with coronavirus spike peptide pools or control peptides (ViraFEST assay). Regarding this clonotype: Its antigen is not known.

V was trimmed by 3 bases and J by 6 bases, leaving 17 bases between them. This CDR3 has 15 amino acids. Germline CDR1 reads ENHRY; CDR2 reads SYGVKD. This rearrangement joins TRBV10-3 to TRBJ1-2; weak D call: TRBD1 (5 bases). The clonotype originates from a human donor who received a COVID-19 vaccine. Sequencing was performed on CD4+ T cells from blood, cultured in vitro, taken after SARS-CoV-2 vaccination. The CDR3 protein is CAISDGGRLIDGYTF. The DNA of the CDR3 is TGTGCCATCAGTGACGGGGGACGGTTAATCGATGGCTACACCTTC.